The present T cell receptor (beta chain) was sequenced within a study of OX40 agonist ivuxolimab in advanced cancers. Study-level information: Averaging around 60 years in age, with a range of about 23 to 80, the cohort was 65% to 85% male. Enrollees could have had prior anti-PD-1, anti-PD-L1 or anti-CTLA-4 therapy, which 40% had received. Whole-study findings and limits: Certain nonresponding patients likewise had low normalized T-cell clonal expansion.

The CDR3 spans 15 residues. Trimming left V 3 bases short and J 2 bases short, with 12 bases between. CDR1 is MDHEN and CDR2 is SYDVKM in the germline V gene. This clone was detected a few times. Its antigen is as yet unknown. Profiling relied on immunoSEQ multiplex PCR, and the TCRdb table lists in-frame clones only, not all of them. The table lists roughly 57,000 clones, about 85% of them singletons. The chain is built from TRBV28 and TRBJ2-3; D is perhaps TRBD1 (6 bases). Source: CD4+ or CD8+ T cells sorted from blood, taken in a trial of the OX40 agonist ivuxolimab. The TCR sequence derives from an adult with an advanced solid tumor such as melanoma, head and neck, liver or kidney cancer. The CDR3 reads CASSLGTYYTDTQYF. CDR3 nucleotide sequence: TGTGCCAGCAGTTTGGGGACATATTACACAGATACGCAGTATTTT. The full variable domain, completed using reference TRBV28 and TRBJ2-3, is DVKVTQSSRYLVKRTGEKVFLECVQDMDHENMFWYRQDPGLGLRLIYFSYDVKMKEKGDIPEGYSVSREKKERFSLILESASTNQTSMYLCASSLGTYYTDTQYFGPGTRLTVL.